The entry below gives a single T cell receptor beta chain sequence along with its context. In the original workflow: For nucleated cells, counts were estimated from reference gene primer amplification. TCRdb's copy holds only in-frame clones and misses some; the assay was immunoSEQ multiplex PCR. That table gives V, J and clone size, and the DNA gave D and trimming. The repertoire holds fewer than 250,000 clones, with approximately 86% as singletons. V gave up 5 bases and J gave up 0 bases, with 8 bases separating them. The CDR3 is made up of 14 amino acids. CDR1 and CDR2 from the germline V gene are MNHEY and SVGAGI. This entry belongs to a study of blood T cell repertoires in COVID-19. On the study more broadly: The United States, Italy and Spain supplied acute and convalescent COVID-19 samples. T cells, B-cell-depleted T cells, or PBMCs provided the cDNA or gDNA that served as material.

The gene calls are TRBV6-5 and TRBJ1-3; D possibly corresponds to TRBD1 (5 bases). The sample was peripheral blood. The receptor comes from a woman aged 60-75 years who had recovered from COVID-19. The CDR3, as DNA: TGTGCCAGCAGTCGCGACAGCTCTGGAAACACCATATATTTT. Its translation is CASSRDSSGNTIYF.